These T cell receptor beta chains were read from a single sample in a study of blood T cell repertoires in COVID-19. Measured with immunoSEQ multiplex PCR; TCRdb has only the in-frame clones, and not every one. In the table there are nearly 80,000 clones, about four fifths of which are singletons. The sample was peripheral blood. The origin of the receptors is an older woman with acute or convalescent COVID-19. CDR3s include the opening cysteine and the closing phenylalanine or tryptophan. D genes are given only for firm matches. Some rows have no size entry. The others give once, few or many, or a class for an expanded clone.

CDR3aa	CDR3nt	v_gene	abundance	d_gene	j_gene
CASSHRGLDFSYEQYF	TGTGCCAGCTCACATCGGGGACTAGATTTCTCCTACGAGCAGTACTTC	TRBV18	NA	TRBD2	TRBJ2-7
CAWSRRIAGVFRQYF	TGTGCCTGGAGTAGAAGGATAGCGGGGGTTTTTAGGCAGTACTTC	TRBV30	NA	TRBD2	TRBJ2-7
CASSLATGQNTEAFF	TGTGCCAGCAGCTTAGCGACAGGACAGAACACTGAAGCTTTCTTT	TRBV7-8	NA	NA	TRBJ1-1
CASSPFAPRGGELFF	TGTGCCAGCAGCCCCTTCGCCCCCAGGGGCGGGGAGCTGTTTTTT	TRBV9	NA	NA	TRBJ2-2
CASSLGGATDTQYF	TGCGCCAGCAGCTTAGGGGGTGCCACAGATACGCAGTATTTT	TRBV5-1	few	NA	TRBJ2-3
CATSGTRDSFYEQYF	TGTGCCACCAGCGGGACTAGGGACTCCTTTTACGAGCAGTACTTC	TRBV15	once	TRBD2	TRBJ2-7
CATSDRANYGYTF	TGTGCCACCAGTGATCGTGCTAACTATGGCTACACCTTC	TRBV24-1	NA	NA	TRBJ1-2
CASSPELLATEAFF	TGTGCCAGCAGCCCCGAACTTCTCGCCACTGAAGCTTTCTTT	TRBV5-6	NA	NA	TRBJ1-1
CASSLAGQRRGDTEAFF	TGTGCCAGCAGCTTAGCGGGACAGCGGCGGGGGGACACTGAAGCTTTCTTT	TRBV7-2	few	TRBD1	TRBJ1-1
CASSDYGQIYGYTF	TGTGCCAGCAGTGACTATGGGCAGATCTATGGCTACACCTTC	TRBV6-4	NA	NA	TRBJ1-2
CAWEYSGNEQFF	TGTGCCTGGGAGTATAGCGGAAATGAGCAGTTCTTC	TRBV30	once	NA	TRBJ2-1
CAWNRVIEEKLFF	TGTGCCTGGAACAGGGTAATTGAGGAAAAACTGTTTTTT	TRBV30	NA	NA	TRBJ1-4
CATRWSGDYEQYF	TGTGCCACCCGGTGGAGCGGGGACTACGAGCAGTACTTC	TRBV27	NA	TRBD2	TRBJ2-7
CASSWGRLAGPYRGNEQFF	TGTGCCAGCAGCTGGGGGAGACTAGCGGGTCCGTACCGTGGCAATGAGCAGTTCTTC	TRBV11-2	NA	TRBD2	TRBJ2-1
CATSVGLAGTGELFF	TGTGCCACCAGTGTGGGTCTAGCGGGCACCGGGGAGCTGTTTTTT	TRBV24-1	NA	TRBD2	TRBJ2-2
CASSLGTLAGGYNEQFF	TGCGCCAGCAGCTTGGGAACACTAGCGGGAGGGTACAATGAGCAGTTCTTC	TRBV5-1	NA	TRBD2	TRBJ2-1
CAISVEIGGIYNEQFF	TGTGCCATCAGTGTAGAAATAGGCGGGATCTACAATGAGCAGTTCTTC	TRBV10-3	NA	NA	TRBJ2-1
CSVEVYAGQPQHF	TGCAGCGTTGAAGTCTACGCCGGGCAGCCCCAGCATTTT	TRBV29-1	NA	NA	TRBJ1-5
CASSIRQGNTEAFF	TGTGCCAGTAGTATCCGCCAGGGGAACACTGAAGCTTTCTTT	TRBV19	few	NA	TRBJ1-1
CASSEIGQSEKLFF	TGTGCCAGCAGTGAAATCGGACAGAGTGAAAAACTGTTTTTT	TRBV2	NA	NA	TRBJ1-4
CASSLGTEGVLGLFF	TGTGCCAGCAGCCTAGGGACAGAGGGCGTCTTGGGGCTGTTTTTT	TRBV3-1/TRBV3-2	NA	TRBD1	TRBJ1-4
CATSLTTGAEETQYF	TGTGCCACCAGCCTGACGACAGGGGCGGAAGAGACCCAGTACTTC	TRBV15	NA	TRBD1	TRBJ2-5
CASSLGVSGERREQYF	TGTGCCAGCAGCTTAGGGGTCAGCGGGGAGAGGAGAGAGCAGTACTTC	TRBV7-2	NA	TRBD2	TRBJ2-7
CASSFPPGLAGVGELFF	TGTGCCAGCAGCTTTCCGCCGGGACTAGCGGGTGTCGGGGAGCTGTTTTTT	TRBV9	NA	TRBD2	TRBJ2-2
CSASGTSTDTQYF	TGCAGTGCTAGTGGTACTAGCACAGATACGCAGTATTTT	TRBV20-1	NA	NA	TRBJ2-3
CASSPSISGSRYEQYF	TGTGCCAGCTCACCAAGTATAAGCGGGAGTCGGTACGAGCAGTACTTC	TRBV18	NA	TRBD2	TRBJ2-7